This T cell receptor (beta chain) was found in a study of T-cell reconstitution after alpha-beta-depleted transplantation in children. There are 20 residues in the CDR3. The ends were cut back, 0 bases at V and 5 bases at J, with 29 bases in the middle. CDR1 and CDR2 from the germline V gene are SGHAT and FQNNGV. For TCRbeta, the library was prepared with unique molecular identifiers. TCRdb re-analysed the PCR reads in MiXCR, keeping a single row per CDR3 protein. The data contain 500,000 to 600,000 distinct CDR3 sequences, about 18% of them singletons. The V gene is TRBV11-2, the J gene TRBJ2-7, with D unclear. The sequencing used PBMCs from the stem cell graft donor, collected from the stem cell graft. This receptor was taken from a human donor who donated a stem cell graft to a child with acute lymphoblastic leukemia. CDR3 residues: CASSLDRVRLSPFLWDEQYF. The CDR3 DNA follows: TGTGCCAGCAGCTTAGATCGGGTCCGCTTGTCCCCCTTTCTATGGGACGAGCAGTACTTC.